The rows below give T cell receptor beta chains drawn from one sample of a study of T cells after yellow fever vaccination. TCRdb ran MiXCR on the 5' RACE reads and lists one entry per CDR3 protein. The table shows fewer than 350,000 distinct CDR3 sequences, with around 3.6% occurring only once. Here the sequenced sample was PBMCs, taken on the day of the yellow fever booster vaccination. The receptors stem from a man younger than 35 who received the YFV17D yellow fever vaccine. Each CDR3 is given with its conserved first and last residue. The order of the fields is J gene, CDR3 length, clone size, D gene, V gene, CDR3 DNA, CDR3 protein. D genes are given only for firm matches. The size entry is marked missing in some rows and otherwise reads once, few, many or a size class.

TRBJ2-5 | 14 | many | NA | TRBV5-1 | TGCGCCAGCAGCTTAGGGCAGAACCAAGAGACCCAGTACTTC | CASSLGQNQETQYF
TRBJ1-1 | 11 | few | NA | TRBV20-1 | TGCAGTGCTAAGATGGACACTGAAGCTTTCTTT | CSAKMDTEAFF
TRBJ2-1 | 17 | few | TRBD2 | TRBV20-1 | TGCAGTGCTAGCGCGGGACTAGCGGGTACAAGAAACAATGAGCAGTTCTTC | CSASAGLAGTRNNEQFF
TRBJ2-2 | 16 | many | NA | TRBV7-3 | TGTGCCAGCAGCCTCCAGAGTCTAGAGAACACCGGGGAGCTGTTTTTT | CASSLQSLENTGELFF
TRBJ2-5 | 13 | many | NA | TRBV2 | TGTGCCAGCAGTGGTAACGGGGAAGAGACCCAGTACTTC | CASSGNGEETQYF
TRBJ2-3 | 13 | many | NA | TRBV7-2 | TGTGCCAGCAGCCCTTTGGACGCAGATACGCAGTATTTT | CASSPLDADTQYF
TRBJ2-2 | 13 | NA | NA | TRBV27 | TGTGCCACCACCGTATCGAACACCGGGGAGCTGTTTTTT | CATTVSNTGELFF
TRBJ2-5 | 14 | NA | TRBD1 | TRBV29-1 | TGCAGCGTTGTTGGGACAGGAGGAGGAGAGACCCAGTACTTC | CSVVGTGGGETQYF
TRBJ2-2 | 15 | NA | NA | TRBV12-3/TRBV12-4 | TGTGCCAGCAGTTTAGTTAACGGGGGCGCCGGGGAGCTGTTTTTT | CASSLVNGGAGELFF
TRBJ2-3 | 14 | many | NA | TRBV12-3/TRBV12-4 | TGTGCCAGCACCCGGAGGGCCAGGGAAGATACGCAGTATTTT | CASTRRAREDTQYF
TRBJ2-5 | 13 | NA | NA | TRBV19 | TGTGCCAGTAGTATTATGGAGCGAGAGACCCAGTACTTC | CASSIMERETQYF
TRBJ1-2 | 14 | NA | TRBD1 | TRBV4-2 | TGTGCCAGCAGCCAAGATGACAGGGGAGTGGGCTACACCTTC | CASSQDDRGVGYTF
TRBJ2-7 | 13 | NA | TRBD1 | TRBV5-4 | TGTGCCAGCAGCCCGGGACAGAAGTACGAGCAGTACTTC | CASSPGQKYEQYF
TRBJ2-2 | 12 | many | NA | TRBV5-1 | TGCGCCAGCAGCTTGAATGCCGGGGAGCTGTTTTTT | CASSLNAGELFF
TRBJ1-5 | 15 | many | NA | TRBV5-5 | TGTGCCAGCAGCTGGACAGCAAATAGCAATCAGCCCCAGCATTTT | CASSWTANSNQPQHF
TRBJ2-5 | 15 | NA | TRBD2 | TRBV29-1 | TGCAGCGTTGAATGGGAAGTAGCGGGGGAAGAGACCCAGTACTTC | CSVEWEVAGEETQYF
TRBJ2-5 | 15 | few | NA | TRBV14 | TGTGCCAGCAGCCAAATCAGGGGACGGGGCCAGACCCAGTACTTC | CASSQIRGRGQTQYF
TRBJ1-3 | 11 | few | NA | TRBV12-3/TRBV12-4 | TGTGCCAGCAGCCCACGAAACACCATATATTTT | CASSPRNTIYF
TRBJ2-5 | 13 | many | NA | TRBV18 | TGTGCCAGCTCAGTTGACAGAGAAGAGACCCAGTACTTC | CASSVDREETQYF
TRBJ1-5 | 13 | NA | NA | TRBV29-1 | TGCAGCGGAACTTGGGTGGCCAATCAGCCCCAGCATTTT | CSGTWVANQPQHF
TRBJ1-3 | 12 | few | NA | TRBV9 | TGTGCCAGCAGCGATCGGGGAAACACCATATATTTT | CASSDRGNTIYF
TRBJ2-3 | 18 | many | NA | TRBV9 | TGTGCCAGCAGCGGCCTCCCTGGACTAAAAATGCCGGGAGATACGCAGTATTTT | CASSGLPGLKMPGDTQYF
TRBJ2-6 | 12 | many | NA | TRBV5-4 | TGTGCCAGCAGGAGCCCTGCCAACGTCCTGACTTTC | CASRSPANVLTF
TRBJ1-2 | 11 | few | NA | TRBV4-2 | TGTGCCAGCAGTAAGGATTATGGCTACACCTTC | CASSKDYGYTF
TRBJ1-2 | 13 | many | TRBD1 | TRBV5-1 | TGCGCCAGCAGGCCTGGAAACAGGGGGCCCTTCCACTTC | CASRPGNRGPFHF
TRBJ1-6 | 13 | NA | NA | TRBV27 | TGTGCCAGCAGTTTATCGGGCGGTTCACCCCTCCACTTT | CASSLSGGSPLHF
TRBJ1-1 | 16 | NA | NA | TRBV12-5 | TGTGCTAGTGGTTTGGTTGGGGCGGACCCGAACACTGAAGCTTTCTTT | CASGLVGADPNTEAFF
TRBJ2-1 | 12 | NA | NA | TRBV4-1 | TGCGCCAGCAGCCAGAACAGGGATGAGCAGTTCTTC | CASSQNRDEQFF
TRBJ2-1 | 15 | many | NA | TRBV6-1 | TGTGCCAGCAGTGGGACAGGGAGGGCGTACAATGAGCAGTTCTTC | CASSGTGRAYNEQFF
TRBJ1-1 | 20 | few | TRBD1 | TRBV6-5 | TGTGCCAGCAGCCGCCGAGGACCACAGGGGGCTTATGTCGGTAACACTGAAGCTTTCTTT | CASSRRGPQGAYVGNTEAFF